Listed here are 10 T cell receptor beta chains from one sample, sequenced in a study of PD-1 blockade in mismatch repair-deficient tumors. No antigen has been assigned to these receptors. Sequencing was performed with immunoSEQ multiplex PCR; in TCRdb, only in-frame clones are kept and a portion is missing. Of over 14,000 clones listed, more than 80% are singletons. Described time point: roughly 9-day in vitro stimulation with candidate neoantigen peptide 5. The material sequenced was cells cultured in vitro, taken from a patient treated with pembrolizumab. The receptors stem from an adult with mismatch repair-deficient cancer.

The J gene is TRBJ1-2, the V gene TRBV6-5; D gene uncertain. Germline V lookup: CDR1 MNHEY, CDR2 SVGAGI. This CDR3 comprises 14 residues. V was clipped by 0 bases and J by 8 bases, with 13 bases between them. CDR3 amino acids: CASSYSSGGRGYTF. The CDR3 DNA reads TGTGCCAGCAGTTACTCGTCAGGCGGCAGGGGCTACACCTTC.

In its sample, this clone was seen a few times. The chain employs TRBV4-1 and TRBJ2-1; D is unclear. The length of the CDR3 is 14 residues. Per germline, CDR1 MGHRA and CDR2 YSYEKL. V shed 4 bases and J shed 7 bases, with 14 bases lying between them. DNA for the CDR3: TGCGCCAGCAGCCCCCGGCAAGCGAGGAATGAGCAGTTCTTC. It specifies CASSPRQARNEQFF.

The chain employs TRBV5-1 and TRBJ2-7, with 8 bases identical to TRBD2. The germline CDR1 and CDR2 sequences are SGHRS and YFSETQ. This CDR3 has 15 residues. The V segment lost 0 bases and the J segment 6 bases; nucleotides outside the gene matches: 8. The CDR3 DNA is TGCGCCAGCAGCTTGGTGAGCGGGAGTGATTTCGAGCAGTACTTC. Protein product: CASSLVSGSDFEQYF. Together with reference TRBV5-1 and TRBJ2-7, the CDR3 gives the full variable domain: KAGVTQTPRYLIKTRGQQVTLSCSPISGHRSVSWYQQTPGQGLQFLFEYFSETQRNKGNFPGRFSGRQFSNSRSEMNVSTLELGDSALYLCASSLVSGSDFEQYFGPGTRLTVT.

The V call is TRBV5-1, the J call TRBJ2-1; maybe TRBD2 (5 bases). The V end was cut by 2 bases, the J end by 0 bases, with 9 bases between. CDR3 size: 15 residues. Looked up from germline, CDR1 is SGHRS and CDR2 is YFSETQ. The CDR3 DNA sequence: TGCGCCAGCAGCTTTACCGGGAACTCCTACAATGAGCAGTTCTTC. Translation: CASSFTGNSYNEQFF.

The chain joins TRBV29-1 to TRBJ2-5, with 7 bases lining up with TRBD1. The CDR3 totals 12 residues. The germline V gene has CDR1 SQVTM and CDR2 ANQGSEA. Trimming at V came to 4 bases and at J to 5 bases, leaving 4 bases not matched to a gene. The CDR3: CSVVGGEETQYF. The CDR3 nucleotides are TGCAGCGTTGTAGGGGGCGAGGAGACCCAGTACTTC.

This clone was seen just once. The chain recombines TRBV5-6 with TRBJ2-1, with 7 bases fitting TRBD1. The CDR3 runs to 14 residues. V shed 3 bases, J shed 5 bases, and the junction held 5 bases outside the gene matches. Germline V gives CDR1 SGHDT, CDR2 YYEEEE. CDR3 loop: CASSSRGIHNEQFF. CDR3 nucleotide sequence: TGTGCCAGCAGCTCCAGGGGGATCCACAATGAGCAGTTCTTC.

The V and J genes are TRBV18 and TRBJ2-3; 7 positions agree with TRBD1. V was pared by 6 bases and J by 0 bases, with 3 bases of the junction left unmatched. CDR3 length: 14 amino acids. Germline values: CDR1 KGHSH, CDR2 LQKENI. The CDR3 nucleotides are TGTGCCAGCTCGGACAGGACGAGCACAGATACGCAGTATTTT. Protein: CASSDRTSTDTQYF. Supplemented by reference TRBV18 and TRBJ2-3, the full variable domain reads NAGVMQNPRHLVRRRGQEARLRCSPMKGHSHVYWYRQLPEEGLKFMVYLQKENIIDESGMPKERFSAEFPKEGPSILRIQQVVRGDSAAYFCASSDRTSTDTQYFGPGTRLTVL.

V and J are TRBV30 and TRBJ1-6; D may be TRBD1 (5 bases). Germline-derived CDR1 and CDR2 are GTSNPN and SVGIG (reference sequence). CDR3 length: 12 amino acids. Trimming pared 2 bases from V and 16 bases from J, leaving 15 bases between. CDR3 protein: CAWSMGGGSLHF. The CDR3 coding sequence is TGTGCCTGGAGTATGGGGGGGGGAAGTCTCCACTTT.

The chain has TRBV25-1 and TRBJ1-5; D is possibly TRBD1 (6 bases). Trimming took 5 bases from V and 3 from J, leaving 23 bases between them. The CDR3 has 18 amino acids. CDR1 is MGHDK and CDR2 is SYGVNS in the germline V gene. The CDR3 loop reads CASSPRTRDIWDNQPQHF. The CDR3 bases are TGTGCCAGCAGTCCCCGCACCCGGGACATATGGGACAATCAGCCCCAGCATTTT.

The chain combines TRBV5-8 with TRBJ2-2, with unresolved D. Trimming took off 3 bases at V and 0 bases at J, with 6 bases between the two ends. The germline V gene has CDR1 SGHTS and CDR2 YDEGEE. CDR3 size: 14 residues. The CDR3 loop reads CASSSQANTGELFF. CDR3 in DNA: TGTGCCAGCAGCTCGCAGGCGAACACCGGGGAGCTGTTTTTT. Drawing the rest from reference TRBV5-8 and TRBJ2-2, the complete variable domain is EAGVTQSPTHLIKTRGQQATLRCSPISGHTSVYWYQQALGLGLQFLLWYDEGEERNRGNFPPRFSGRQFPNYSSELNVNALELEDSALYLCASSSQANTGELFFGEGSRLTVL.